This entry lists 28 T cell receptor beta chains sequenced from one sample in a study of T-cell reconstitution after alpha-beta-depleted transplantation in children. Researchers prepared the TCRbeta library using unique molecular identifiers, the study reports. In TCRdb, the PCR reads were re-called with MiXCR into one record per CDR3 protein. The repertoire has fewer than 750,000 distinct CDR3 sequences, 25% to 30% of them found once; the top ten carry 30% to 40%. Sequencing used PBMCs, obtained before TCRalphabeta/CD19-depleted stem cell transplant. The receptors come from a boy under three years old with Wiskott-Aldrich syndrome, due to receive a stem cell transplant.

This clonotype occurred a few times. This chain links TRBV10-2 with TRBJ2-3; the D gene is possibly TRBD2 (5 bases). Germline V gene sequence: CDR1 WSHSY, CDR2 SAAADI. With 0 bases removed from V and 0 bases from J, the gap between germline ends came to 16 bases. This CDR3 region has 18 residues. CDR3 DNA sequence: TGCGCCAGCAGTGAGTCGTTTCTCGGAGGCAGGAGCACAGATACGCAGTATTTT. It translates to CASSESFLGGRSTDTQYF.

This clonotype showed up just a few times. This rearrangement joins TRBV9 to TRBJ2-1; no firm D call. V lost 0 bases and J lost 9, with 10 bases in between. The CDR3 is made up of 13 amino acids. The V gene's germline CDR1 is SGDLS and CDR2 YYNGEE. This CDR3 is CASSVDWPGEQFF. Written as DNA, the CDR3 is TGTGCCAGCAGCGTAGACTGGCCCGGTGAGCAGTTCTTC.

This clonotype has a handful of counts. The chain couples TRBV11-2 to TRBJ1-3; D is possibly TRBD1 (5 bases). The CDR3 consists of 18 residues. Trimming shortened V by 5 bases and J by 0 bases, and 20 bases separated the two germline ends. Germline assignment: CDR1 SGHAT and CDR2 FQNNGV. The CDR3 reads CASSLRRGANFSGNTIYF. The CDR3, as DNA: TGTGCCAGCAGCCTCCGGAGAGGGGCCAACTTCTCTGGAAACACCATATATTTT.

This clonotype was found a few times. This sequence joins TRBV20-1 and TRBJ1-5; D ambiguous. The CDR3 consists of 13 residues. In germline, CDR1 is DFQATT, CDR2 SNEGSKA (reference sequence). Trimming removed 6 bases at V and 0 bases at J, with 9 bases between. The CDR3 sequence is CSAKPTSNQPQHF. The DNA for the CDR3 is TGCAGTGCAAAGCCTACTAGCAATCAGCCCCAGCATTTT.

This clonotype appeared a few times. The rearrangement uses TRBV7-9 and TRBJ1-5; D is perhaps TRBD1 (5 bases). The V end lost 5 bases, the J end lost 9 bases, and 17 bases lay between the germline ends. CDR3 size: 14 residues. Germline CDR1 reads SEHNR; CDR2 reads FQNEAQ (reference sequence). The CDR3 DNA sequence: TGTGCCAGCAGCAAACATGACAGTAAGTCGCCCCAGCATTTT. It specifies CASSKHDSKSPQHF.

The chain couples TRBV25-1 to TRBJ1-1; 7 nucleotides line up with TRBD1. The CDR3 sequence is 17 residues long. V gave up 4 bases and J gave up 5 bases; unmatched junction bases: 16. CDR1 is MGHDK, CDR2 SYGVNS, per germline. CDR3 residues: CASSVKGARGHRTEAFF. The CDR3 region has the DNA TGTGCCAGCAGTGTAAAAGGTGCTAGGGGGCACAGGACTGAAGCTTTCTTT.

V gene TRBV3-1 combines with J gene TRBJ1-2; D is undetermined. The CDR3 covers 13 residues. From germline, CDR1 is LGHDT and CDR2 YNNKEL (reference sequence). V lost 0 bases to trimming and J lost 6 bases, with 8 bases between them. Written as DNA, the CDR3 is TGTGCCAGCAGCCAAGAAGGCGGGAATGGCTACACCTTC. It codes for CASSQEGGNGYTF.

J is TRBJ1-1 and V is TRBV20-1, with a weak D call TRBD1 (5 bases). The CDR3 totals 12 residues. The V end was cut by 6 bases, the J end by 7 bases, with 15 bases between. From germline, CDR1 is DFQATT and CDR2 SNEGSKA (reference sequence). CDR3: CSAGGRDREAFF. In nucleotides, the CDR3 is TGCAGTGCAGGAGGTCGGGACCGTGAAGCTTTCTTT.

Only a few counts were recorded for this clonotype. The chain joins TRBV28 to TRBJ2-6; possible D gene TRBD1, 5 bases. Trimming pared 4 bases from V and 1 base from J, leaving 17 bases between. Looked up from germline, CDR1 is MDHEN and CDR2 is SYDVKM. This CDR3 has 18 amino acids. The CDR3 region has the DNA TGTGCCAGCAGTTCCTGGGGCCCCGGGTTGTCTGGGGCCAACGTCCTGACTTTC. Its protein product is CASSSWGPGLSGANVLTF.

This clonotype showed up many times. The chain carries TRBV5-1 and TRBJ2-1; 7 bases line up with TRBD2. CDR3 length: 15 residues. In germline, CDR1 is SGHRS, CDR2 YFSETQ. J was trimmed by 3 bases and V by 0 bases; bases with no gene match: 3. The CDR3 sequence: CASSLGGGSYNEQFF. The CDR3 DNA is TGCGCCAGCAGCTTGGGGGGCGGGAGCTACAATGAGCAGTTCTTC.

In this sample, this clonotype turned up many times. J is TRBJ2-1 and V is TRBV5-1, with 10 bases that match TRBD2. Germline V lookup: CDR1 SGHRS, CDR2 YFSETQ. The junction had 6 bases not matched to a gene; V was cut back by 2 bases and J by 7 bases. The length of the CDR3 is 15 residues. This chain's CDR3 is CASSFGAGGVNEQFF. For the CDR3, the DNA is TGCGCCAGCAGCTTTGGAGCGGGAGGGGTGAATGAGCAGTTCTTC.

To note about this clonotype: One junction end does not reproduce the germline sequence, and a read error may be involved. The V call is TRBV28, the J call TRBJ2-5; D gene ambiguous. Germline CDR1 reads MDHEN; CDR2 reads SYDVKM. This CDR3 has 9 amino acids. CDR3 nucleotide sequence: TGTGCCAGCAGTTTCCCCTTGATCTTC. Its protein is CASSFPLIF.

The chain employs TRBV15 and TRBJ2-7, with D possibly TRBD1 on 6 matching bases. CDR1 is LNHNV and CDR2 is YYDKDF in the germline V gene (reference sequence). The CDR3 is made up of 15 amino acids. The V end lost 2 bases, the J end lost 1 base, and 12 bases lay between the germline ends. The CDR3 DNA is TGTGCCACCAGCAGACAACAGGGCCAATCCTACGAGCAGTACTTC. Protein product: CATSRQQGQSYEQYF.

The chain carries TRBV4-2 and TRBJ2-2; 12 bases align to TRBD1. Germline V gives CDR1 LGHNA, CDR2 YNFKEQ. V was clipped by 1 base and J by 7 bases; unmatched bases: 7. This CDR3 contains 17 residues. The CDR3 DNA follows: TGTGCCAGCAGCCAAGCCCCGGGACAGGGGGCCGTCGGGGAGCTGTTTTTT. It encodes CASSQAPGQGAVGELFF.

This clonotype was seen only a few times. The chain links TRBV14 to TRBJ2-1; possible D gene TRBD2, 6 bases. CDR1 SGHDN and CDR2 FVKESK come from the germline V gene. The CDR3 loop spans 15 amino acids. The V gene lost 3 bases and the J gene lost 3 bases, with 12 bases spanning the gap. The CDR3: CASSQQGGLYNEQFF. The CDR3 nucleotides are TGTGCCAGCAGCCAGCAGGGAGGCCTCTACAATGAGCAGTTCTTC.

This clonotype appeared a few times. The chain is built from TRBV2 and TRBJ2-1, with D unclear. CDR3 length equals 12 residues. Germline V gives CDR1 SNHLY, CDR2 FYNNEI. Trimming stripped 1 base from V and 9 bases from J, with 7 bases between. CDR3 region: CASSEDSGEQFF. CDR3 nucleotide sequence: TGTGCCAGCAGTGAAGATAGTGGTGAGCAGTTCTTC.

The V call is TRBV18, the J call TRBJ2-2; D possibly corresponds to TRBD1 (6 bases). The CDR3 is made up of 18 amino acids. Trimming left V 1 base short and J 5 bases short, with 20 bases between. The germline CDR1 and CDR2 sequences are KGHSH and LQKENI. CDR3 DNA: TGTGCCAGCTCACCACTTCAGGGGCCGTCCTTTGGGACCGGGGAGCTGTTTTTT. Translation: CASSPLQGPSFGTGELFF.

This clonotype was counted only a few times. The chain employs TRBV7-6 and TRBJ1-3, with 7 bases identical to TRBD1. V shed 5 bases and J 0 bases; nucleotides not matched to a gene: 13. The CDR3 covers 18 residues. CDR1 SGHVS and CDR2 FNYEAQ come from the germline V gene. The CDR3 reads CASSRLTGTAISGNTIYF. The DNA of the CDR3 is TGTGCCAGCAGCCGCCTGACGGGGACAGCCATCTCTGGAAACACCATATATTTT.

Details on this clonotype: At one of its ends the junction is not consistent with the germline gene, which may arise from a read error. The chain is built from TRBV20-1 and TRBJ2-1; 7 positions match TRBD2. The CDR3 loop spans 16 amino acids. Germline CDR1 and CDR2: DFQATT and SNEGSKA (reference sequence). The CDR3 loop is CCARDLGEGSYNEQFF. CDR3 nucleotide sequence: TGCTGTGCTAGAGATTTAGGGGAGGGCTCCTACAATGAGCAGTTCTTC.

In its sample, this clonotype was seen a few times. The chain links TRBV5-1 to TRBJ2-5, with D tentatively TRBD2 (7 bases). Looked up from germline, CDR1 is SGHRS and CDR2 is YFSETQ. CDR3 length equals 12 residues. The V gene lost 5 bases and the J gene lost 7 bases, with 12 bases spanning the gap. Here the CDR3 DNA reads TGCGCCAGCAGATCGGCGGGGGCGACCCAGTACTTC. Translating gives CASRSAGATQYF.

CDR3 nucleotide sequence: TGTGCCAGCAGTTTAGGAGTGGGCAGAGCCTACGAGCAGTACTTC. Translating gives CASSLGVGRAYEQYF. V usage is TRBV12-3 or TRBV12-4 and J usage is TRBJ2-7; D gene uncertain. The CDR3 has 15 residues. V lost 1 base to trimming and J lost 2 bases, with 12 bases between them.

The chain uses TRBV24-1 and TRBJ2-1; 7 nucleotides match TRBD2. The CDR3 sequence is 16 residues long. The V and J ends lost 3 bases and 3 bases, in that order; junction bases with no gene match: 7. Germline values: CDR1 KGHDR, CDR2 SFDVKD. CDR3 amino acids: CATSDGEAGFYNEQFF. The DNA for the CDR3 is TGTGCCACCAGTGATGGAGAAGCGGGATTCTACAATGAGCAGTTCTTC.

This clonotype was counted only a few times. The rearrangement uses TRBV5-1 and TRBJ1-2; D not certain. The CDR3 loop spans 15 amino acids. Trimming took 4 bases from V and 4 from J, leaving 17 bases between them. Germline CDR1 is SGHRS and CDR2 is YFSETQ. CDR3 region: CASSPKASRPYGYTF. CDR3 nucleotide sequence: TGCGCCAGCAGCCCGAAGGCTTCAAGACCCTATGGCTACACCTTC.

V is TRBV12-3 or TRBV12-4 and J is TRBJ2-7, with D tentatively TRBD2 (6 bases). CDR3 length: 15 amino acids. Trimming cost V 4 bases and J 3 bases, with 16 bases left between them. The CDR3 coding sequence is TGTGCCAGCAGTTCCGGGACTGGTGGCTACTACGAGCAGTACTTC. Translated: CASSSGTGGYYEQYF.

The chain joins TRBV5-1 to TRBJ2-5, with unresolved D. In germline, CDR1 is SGHRS, CDR2 YFSETQ. The CDR3 extends over 13 amino acids. V was clipped by 4 bases and J by 6 bases, with 13 bases between them. The CDR3 spells CASSENRLKTQYF. For the CDR3, the DNA is TGCGCCAGCAGCGAAAACAGACTGAAGACCCAGTACTTC.

This clonotype was recorded a few times. This chain connects TRBV5-1 to TRBJ2-3, with 7 nucleotides matching TRBD2. After removal of 4 bases from V and 6 bases from J, the junction contained 5 bases not matched to a gene. Germline V gene sequence: CDR1 SGHRS, CDR2 YFSETQ. There are 13 residues in the CDR3. The CDR3: CASSAGAADTQYF. The DNA of the CDR3 is TGCGCCAGCAGCGCGGGAGCGGCTGATACGCAGTATTTT.

The table lists this clonotype with a few counts. The DNA for the CDR3 is TGCGCCAGCAGCCCAGGGGGCACCGGGGAGCTGTTTTTT. As protein: CASSPGGTGELFF. J is TRBJ2-2 and V is TRBV5-1; 7 bases map to TRBD1. J was trimmed by 4 bases and V by 4 bases; bases with no gene match: 1. The CDR3 consists of 13 residues. Germline loops: CDR1 SGHRS, CDR2 YFSETQ.

A few counts support this clonotype. The chain employs TRBV5-1 and TRBJ1-5; 7 bases line up with TRBD1. Germline V gives CDR1 SGHRS, CDR2 YFSETQ. This CDR3 has 14 amino acids. J lost 3 bases, V lost 4 bases, and 4 bases had no gene match. The CDR3 bases are TGCGCCAGCAGCCCCACAGGGGTCAATCAGCCCCAGCATTTT. It translates to CASSPTGVNQPQHF.